These T cell receptor beta chains were read from a single sample in a study of neurological immune-mediated disorders. Each CDR3 protein is one row after TCRdb ran MiXCR on the 5' RACE reads. The sample lists fewer than 60,000 distinct CDR3 sequences; over 9% were seen once. The sequencing sample was made of PBMCs. These receptors were obtained from a man in his 70s with HTLV-1-associated myelopathy (HAM/TSP). The CDR3 runs from the conserved cysteine through the conserved F or W. Fields, in order: clone size, J gene, V gene, D gene, CDR3 protein, CDR3 DNA. D genes are given only for firm matches. Size is stated for part of the rows, as once, few or many counts, or as a class when the clone is expanded.

many TRBJ1-1 TRBV6-2/TRBV6-3 TRBD1 CASSSLAGGANFDTEAFF TGTGCCAGCAGTTCCTTGGCAGGGGGCGCGAATTTTGACACTGAAGCTTTCTTT
many TRBJ1-2 TRBV28 NA CASVRDRGYGYTF TGTGCCAGCGTAAGAGATCGGGGCTATGGCTACACCTTC
many TRBJ2-7 TRBV6-1 TRBD1 CASATGGGEQYF TGTGCCAGCGCCACAGGGGGCGGTGAGCAGTACTTC
many TRBJ2-4 TRBV20-1 TRBD1 CSASRDRGDIQYF TGCAGTGCTAGCCGGGACAGGGGAGACATTCAGTACTTC
many TRBJ2-3 TRBV27 NA CASSLIGGPKDTQYF TGTGCCAGCAGTTTAATCGGGGGACCAAAAGATACGCAGTATTTT
many TRBJ2-5 TRBV20-1 TRBD2 CSARGLAEETQYF TGCAGTGCTAGAGGACTAGCGGAAGAGACCCAGTACTTC
many TRBJ2-3 TRBV7-9 NA CACGGEISDTQYF TGTGCCTGCGGTGGGGAGATCTCAGATACGCAGTATTTT
many TRBJ1-6 TRBV20-1 TRBD1 CSAPGGSYNSPLHF TGCAGTGCTCCAGGGGGCTCCTATAATTCACCCCTCCACTTT
many TRBJ2-7 TRBV6-6 NA CASSAADYEQYF TGTGCCAGCAGTGCCGCTGATTACGAGCAGTACTTC
many TRBJ2-1 TRBV9 NA CASSPLGGSNEQFF TGTGCCAGCAGCCCCCTTGGTGGGAGCAATGAGCAGTTCTTC
many TRBJ1-2 TRBV5-6 TRBD1 CASIRTGGPHRRYGYTF TGTGCCAGCATAAGGACAGGGGGACCTCACCGTCGCTATGGCTACACCTTC
many TRBJ2-3 TRBV2 TRBD2 CASSSGRKTDTQYF TGTGCCAGCAGCAGCGGGAGAAAAACAGATACGCAGTATTTT
many TRBJ2-2 TRBV12-3/TRBV12-4 NA CASRSGLLTGELFF TGTGCCAGCAGATCCGGGCTCCTCACCGGGGAGCTGTTTTTT
many TRBJ2-2 TRBV27 TRBD2 CASSQLAGTGELFF TGTGCCAGCAGTCAACTAGCGGGAACCGGGGAGCTGTTTTTT
many TRBJ2-1 TRBV12-3/TRBV12-4 TRBD2 CASSLAGGYNEQFF TGTGCCAGCAGTTTAGCGGGAGGGTACAATGAGCAGTTCTTC
many TRBJ2-7 TRBV7-8 TRBD2 CASRGGDEQYF TGTGCCAGCAGGGGAGGGGACGAGCAGTACTTC
many TRBJ1-5 TRBV7-9 NA CASSLGGQPQHF TGTGCCAGCAGCTTAGGGGGCCAGCCCCAGCATTTT
many TRBJ2-2 TRBV7-3 NA CASSPLGTGELFF TGTGCCAGCAGCCCCCTAGGCACCGGGGAGCTGTTTTTT
many TRBJ2-1 TRBV20-1 TRBD1 CSASSGTGRNEQFF TGCAGTGCTTCATCCGGGACAGGGAGAAATGAGCAGTTCTTC
many TRBJ1-1 TRBV18 NA CASSPTTENTEAFF TGTGCCAGCTCACCGACGACTGAGAACACTGAAGCTTTCTTT
many TRBJ1-2 TRBV7-9 NA CASSPNRALNYGYTF TGTGCCAGCAGCCCGAACAGGGCCTTAAACTATGGCTACACCTTC
many TRBJ2-5 TRBV28 TRBD2 CASSSLAGGETQYF TGTGCCAGCAGTTCTTTAGCGGGGGGGGAGACCCAGTACTTC
many TRBJ2-1 TRBV20-1 TRBD2 CSAALAGGRDNEQFF TGCAGTGCGGCCCTAGCGGGAGGACGGGACAATGAGCAGTTCTTC
few TRBJ2-6 TRBV19 TRBD1 CASSIVRDRGFPGANVLTF TGTGCCAGTAGTATAGTCCGGGACAGGGGCTTCCCTGGGGCCAACGTCCTGACTTTC
many TRBJ2-1 TRBV5-1 NA CASSIRPSSEQFF TGCGCCAGCAGCATTCGACCTAGCTCTGAGCAGTTCTTC
NA TRBJ2-1 TRBV7-2 NA CASSLSLNEQFF TGTGCCAGCAGCTTAAGTCTGAATGAGCAGTTCTTC
many TRBJ2-7 TRBV7-2 TRBD2 CASSSHIAGVNEQYF TGTGCCAGCAGCTCCCACATAGCGGGAGTAAACGAGCAGTACTTC
NA TRBJ2-5 TRBV28 NA CASSSQLGTQYF TGTGCCAGCAGTTCCCAGTTGGGGACCCAGTACTTC
many TRBJ1-2 TRBV6-6 NA CASSYPGGSSHGYTF TGTGCCAGCAGTTACCCGGGGGGGTCCTCCCATGGCTACACCTTC
many TRBJ2-5 TRBV20-1 NA CSAKEGAGTQYF TGCAGTGCGAAGGAGGGGGCAGGGACCCAGTACTTC
many TRBJ2-3 TRBV20-1 NA CSARGGWLGKDTQYF TGCAGTGCCAGGGGAGGTTGGCTAGGAAAGGATACGCAGTATTTT
many TRBJ1-5 TRBV7-6 NA CASSLGVNSNQPQHF TGTGCCAGCAGCTTAGGGGTAAATAGCAATCAGCCCCAGCATTTT
many TRBJ2-7 TRBV12-3/TRBV12-4 NA CASMIRGKGYEQYF TGTGCCAGCATGATCCGAGGGAAGGGCTACGAGCAGTACTTC
few TRBJ2-7 TRBV18 TRBD2 CASSPSGRNEQYF TGTGCCAGCTCCCCTAGCGGGAGGAACGAGCAGTACTTC
many TRBJ2-1 TRBV7-8 NA CASSLDRRAGNEQFF TGTGCCAGCAGCTTAGATCGGAGGGCCGGGAATGAGCAGTTCTTC
many TRBJ2-1 TRBV5-6 NA CASSRSRSYNEQFF TGTGCCAGCAGCCGGAGCCGCTCCTACAATGAGCAGTTCTTC
many TRBJ1-6 TRBV20-1 NA CSASGVYNSPLHF TGCAGTGCTAGCGGGGTCTATAATTCACCCCTCCACTTT
NA TRBJ1-1 TRBV5-1 NA CASSFKGSWALSTEAFF TGCGCCAGCAGCTTCAAGGGGTCGTGGGCTTTGAGCACTGAAGCTTTCTTT
NA TRBJ1-1 TRBV7-8 TRBD1 CASSPGTEYSEAFF TGTGCCAGCAGCCCGGGGACAGAATATTCTGAAGCTTTCTTT
many TRBJ2-5 TRBV28 NA CASSRRGRTSETQYF TGTGCCAGCAGCCGACGGGGGCGGACGTCGGAGACCCAGTACTTC
many TRBJ1-1 TRBV7-2 NA CASSLGGSGTEAFF TGTGCCAGCAGCTTAGGGGGCAGCGGCACTGAAGCTTTCTTT
many TRBJ2-7 TRBV7-3 TRBD2 CASSLLAGVSEQYF TGTGCCAGCAGCCTACTAGCGGGAGTTTCCGAGCAGTACTTC
many TRBJ1-2 TRBV18 NA CASSPDIDYGYTF TGTGCCAGCTCCCCGGACATAGACTATGGCTACACCTTC
many TRBJ1-2 TRBV4-1 NA CASSQGTYGYTF TGCGCCAGCAGCCAGGGCACATATGGCTACACCTTC
many TRBJ2-5 TRBV20-1 TRBD2 CSVRSSAGNSETQYF TGCAGTGTCCGCAGCTCAGCGGGAAATTCAGAGACCCAGTACTTC
many TRBJ1-1 TRBV6-5 NA CASSWGRRTEAFF TGTGCCAGCAGTTGGGGGAGGCGCACTGAAGCTTTCTTT
many TRBJ1-2 TRBV7-9 NA CASTTRGIYGYTF TGTGCCAGCACTACCCGGGGGATCTATGGCTACACCTTC
many TRBJ1-6 TRBV4-3 NA CASSLRPVNSPLHF TGCGCCAGCAGCCTTCGACCGGTTAATTCACCCCTCCACTTT
many TRBJ1-1 TRBV6-2/TRBV6-3 NA CASSYTRATEAFF TGTGCCAGCAGTTACACGAGGGCCACTGAAGCTTTCTTT
many TRBJ2-5 TRBV7-2 NA CASSLVAETQYF TGTGCCAGCAGCTTAGTGGCGGAGACCCAGTACTTC
NA TRBJ2-7 TRBV20-1 TRBD2 CSARLAGELYEQYF TGCAGTGCTAGATTGGCGGGAGAACTCTACGAGCAGTACTTC
many TRBJ1-5 TRBV20-1 NA CSARVQDNQPQHF TGCAGTGCTAGAGTCCAGGACAATCAGCCCCAGCATTTT